Each of the 13 T cell receptor beta chains below was sequenced from the same sample in a study of blood T cell repertoires in COVID-19. Here immunoSEQ multiplex PCR was the method, and the copy in TCRdb shows in-frame clones only, minus some. There are some 290,000 clones in the sample; around nine tenths occur only once, and approximately 12% lies in the top ten. The sample consisted of peripheral blood. The receptors were sampled from a woman under 40 with COVID-19, enrolled during active disease.

This sequence joins TRBV7-9 and TRBJ1-2; possible D gene TRBD1, 6 bases. This CDR3 is built from 15 residues. Germline V gene lookup returns CDR1 SEHNR and CDR2 FQNEAQ (reference sequence). Trimming took 1 base from V and 5 from J, leaving 14 bases between them. The CDR3 DNA sequence: TGTGCCAGCAGCTTAGTTGAGGTCAGGGGTTATGGCTACACCTTC. This gives the protein CASSLVEVRGYGYTF.

The rearrangement uses TRBV6-5 and TRBJ1-3; 9 bases fit TRBD1. Germline lookup yields CDR1 MNHEY and CDR2 SVGAGI. This CDR3 region has 16 residues. Trimming cost V 2 bases and J 3 bases; bases outside gene matches: 5. This CDR3 reads CASSYPPGQGGNTIYF. CDR3 sequence (DNA): TGTGCCAGCAGTTACCCCCCGGGACAGGGTGGAAACACCATATATTTT.

The sample holds one count of this clone. This chain connects TRBV5-5 to TRBJ1-4; 8 nucleotides agree with TRBD1. This CDR3 spans 14 amino acids. Germline-derived CDR1 and CDR2 are SGHKS and YYEKEE (reference sequence). Trimming took 4 bases from V and 8 from J; bases not matched to a gene: 7. Here the CDR3 reads CASSIQGAVEKLFF. The CDR3 coding sequence is TGTGCCAGCAGCATCCAGGGGGCAGTCGAAAAACTGTTTTTT. The whole variable domain, filled in from reference TRBV5-5 and TRBJ1-4, reads DAGVTQSPTHLIKTRGQQVTLRCSPISGHKSVSWYQQVLGQGPQFIFQYYEKEERGRGNFPDRFSARQFPNYSSELNVNALLLGDSALYLCASSIQGAVEKLFFGSGTQLSVL.

The chain links TRBV27 to TRBJ2-3, with TRBD2 identical over 16 bases. CDR1 and CDR2 (germline): MNHEY, SMNVEV (reference sequence). The CDR3 covers 17 residues. V lost 5 bases, J lost 4 bases, and 6 bases stayed unmatched. CDR3 loop: CASSDGTSGGAPDTQYF. CDR3 bases: TGTGCCAGCAGTGACGGGACTAGCGGGGGGGCCCCAGATACGCAGTATTTT.

This chain joins TRBV2 and TRBJ2-5, with 7 bases matching TRBD1. Germline V gene sequence: CDR1 SNHLY, CDR2 FYNNEI. After removal of 8 bases from V and 2 bases from J, the junction contained 5 bases not matched to a gene. This CDR3 contains 13 residues. Written as DNA, the CDR3 is TGTGCCAGCGGGACAGAGTTACAAGAGACCCAGTACTTC. Its translation: CASGTELQETQYF.

This clone has only one observation. The chain joins TRBV15 to TRBJ1-1; no clear D. V was shortened by 5 bases and J by 1 base, with 11 bases between the two germline ends. The germline V gene encodes CDR1 LNHNV and CDR2 YYDKDF (reference sequence). This CDR3 is built from 14 residues. Here the CDR3 DNA reads TGTGCCACCAGCCCAGGTCCGACGAACACTGAAGCTTTCTTT. Its protein product is CATSPGPTNTEAFF.

The chain has TRBV3-1 (or the pseudogene TRBV3-2) and TRBJ2-3; 8 bases map to TRBD2. Germline CDR1 and CDR2: LGHDT and YNNKEL (reference sequence). The CDR3 is made up of 18 amino acids. V shed 5 bases, J shed 2 bases, and the junction held 15 bases outside the gene matches. The CDR3 sequence is CASSFGRGGSPLTDTQYF. The CDR3 DNA sequence: TGTGCCAGCAGCTTCGGGAGGGGGGGATCCCCACTCACAGATACGCAGTATTTT.

This clone was counted a single time. J is TRBJ2-1 and V is TRBV6-5, with 10 bases matching TRBD2. The germline CDR1 and CDR2 sequences are MNHEY and SVGAGI. The CDR3 is 15 residues long. V trimming: 5 bases; J trimming: 14 bases; junction bases outside the gene matches: 15. The chain's CDR3 is CASSPPERGGQVKFF. CDR3 nucleotides: TGTGCCAGCAGTCCCCCCGAGCGGGGGGGCCAAGTTAAGTTCTTC.

The chain carries TRBV27 and TRBJ1-2; D call uncertain. This CDR3 region has 12 residues. Deletions cut 4 bases from V and 4 bases from J, with 7 bases between. CDR1 MNHEY and CDR2 SMNVEV come from the germline V gene (reference sequence). CDR3 protein: CASSWEGYGYTF. The CDR3, as DNA: TGTGCCAGCAGTTGGGAGGGCTATGGCTACACCTTC.

The count of this clone is one. The rearrangement links TRBV28 to TRBJ2-5, with 8 nucleotides matching TRBD2. The CDR3 is made up of 15 amino acids. V lost 3 bases, J lost 5 bases, and 8 bases stayed unmatched. Germline loops: CDR1 MDHEN, CDR2 SYDVKM. The DNA of the CDR3 is TGTGCCAGCAGTTTGCGCGGGAGGATCCCGGAGACCCAGTACTTC. Translation gives CASSLRGRIPETQYF.

This clone appeared once. The chain carries TRBV5-4 and TRBJ2-7, with TRBD1 as a possible D gene (6 bases). V lost 3 bases, J lost 3 bases, and 7 bases lay in between. Germline V gene lookup returns CDR1 SGHNT and CDR2 YYREEE (reference sequence). The CDR3 is 12 amino acids. The CDR3 nucleotides read TGTGCCAGCAGCTACAGGGACTACGAGCAGTACTTC. Its translation is CASSYRDYEQYF.

This clone appeared a single time. J is TRBJ1-2 and V is TRBV10-3; maybe TRBD1 (6 bases). CDR1 is ENHRY and CDR2 is SYGVKD in the germline V gene. This CDR3 has 14 residues. Trimming removed 9 bases from V and 1 base from J, with 15 bases in between. The chain's CDR3 is CAIHAGALNYGYTF. Written as DNA, the CDR3 is TGTGCCATTCATGCGGGGGCGCTTAACTATGGCTACACCTTC.

This chain joins TRBV6-5 and TRBJ1-3; 7 bases fit TRBD1. The germline gives CDR1 MNHEY, CDR2 SVGAGI. V trimming: 6 bases; J trimming: 4 bases; junction bases outside the gene matches: 6. The CDR3 is 14 amino acids. CDR3 coding DNA: TGTGCCAGCAGCGCGTTAGGGGGCGGAAACACCATATATTTT. Translation gives CASSALGGGNTIYF.